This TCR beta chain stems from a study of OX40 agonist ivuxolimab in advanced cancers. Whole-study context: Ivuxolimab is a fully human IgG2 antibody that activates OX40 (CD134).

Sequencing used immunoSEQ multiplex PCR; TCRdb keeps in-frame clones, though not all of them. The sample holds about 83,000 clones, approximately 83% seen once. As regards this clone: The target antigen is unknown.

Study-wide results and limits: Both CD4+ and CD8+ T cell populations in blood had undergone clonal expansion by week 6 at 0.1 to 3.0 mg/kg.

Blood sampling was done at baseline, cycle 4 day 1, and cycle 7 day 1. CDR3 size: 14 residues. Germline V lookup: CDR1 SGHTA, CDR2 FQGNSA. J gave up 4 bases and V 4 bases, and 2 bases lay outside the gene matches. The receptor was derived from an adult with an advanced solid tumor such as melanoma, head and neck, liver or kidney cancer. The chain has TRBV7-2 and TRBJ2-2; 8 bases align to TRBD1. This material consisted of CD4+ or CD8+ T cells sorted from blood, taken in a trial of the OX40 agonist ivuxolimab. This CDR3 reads CASSSQGATGELFF. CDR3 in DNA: TGTGCCAGCAGCTCCCAGGGGGCCACCGGGGAGCTGTTTTTT.